Shown below are 4 T cell receptor beta chains from a single sample sequenced in a study of graft-versus-host responses after intestinal transplantation. The antigens these receptors bind are not known. Sequencing was performed with immunoSEQ multiplex PCR; in TCRdb, only in-frame clones are kept and a portion is missing. The repertoire holds some 79,000 clones, with roughly 89% as singletons. The sample in question was unstimulated CD4+ T cells sorted from spleen or lymph node cells, obtained before intestinal transplant. The receptors stem from a human donor who received an intestinal transplant.

The gene calls are TRBV2 and TRBJ1-2; D might be TRBD1 (5 bases). Germline CDR1 and CDR2: SNHLY and FYNNEI. This CDR3 is 15 amino acids long. V was pared by 1 base and J by 6 bases, with 15 bases between. CDR3 loop: CASSEVGASANGYTF. The CDR3 region has the DNA TGTGCCAGCAGTGAAGTTGGGGCCTCGGCTAATGGCTACACCTTC.

V and J are TRBV7-9 and TRBJ1-2; maybe TRBD1 (6 bases). The CDR3 runs to 15 residues. V lost 3 bases, J lost 9 bases, and 20 bases lay in between. The germline V gene has CDR1 SEHNR and CDR2 FQNEAQ (reference sequence). CDR3 residues: CASSFLEDSRGRYTF. CDR3 bases: TGTGCCAGCAGCTTCCTAGAGGACAGCCGCGGGCGCTACACCTTC.

The chain combines TRBV2 with TRBJ1-2; D not resolved. V lost 6 bases and J lost 8, with 16 bases in between. Germline V gives CDR1 SNHLY, CDR2 FYNNEI. CDR3 length: 13 residues. The CDR3 region has the DNA TGTGCCAGCAGAGGAACACCTCCCGGGGGCTACACCTTC. This translates into CASRGTPPGGYTF.

This clone came up once. The gene calls are TRBV4-1 and TRBJ2-7, with a tentative D call TRBD1 (7 bases). With 6 bases removed from V and 7 bases from J, the gap between germline ends came to 22 bases. The germline gives CDR1 MGHRA, CDR2 YSYEKL. This CDR3 contains 15 residues. The CDR3 DNA follows: TGCGCCAGCAGTCAGTTAGGGGGGACAGTGGAGGAGCAGTACTTC. It encodes CASSQLGGTVEEQYF.